The next 26 T cell receptor beta chains were all read from a single sample in a study of T-cell reconstitution after alpha-beta-depleted transplantation in children. Unique molecular identifiers were used to barcode this TCRbeta library. TCRdb redid the calling of the PCR reads with MiXCR, one entry per CDR3 protein. The profile shows 500,000 to 650,000 distinct CDR3 sequences, approximately 10% of them singletons. Sample: PBMCs, mostly from graft donor cells, taken 180 days after TCRalphabeta/CD19-depleted stem cell transplant. All receptors derive from a female patient aged 2 to 10 who had a stem cell transplant for aplastic anemia, so the T cells may come from the graft donor.

The chain uses TRBV10-3 and TRBJ2-7, with D uncertain. The V end lost 4 bases, the J end lost 3 bases, and 16 bases lay between the germline ends. CDR3 length equals 15 residues. CDR1 and CDR2 (germline): ENHRY, SYGVKD. CDR3 sequence (DNA): TGTGCCATCAGTGCTGGACGGGTAAAAAACTACGAGCAGTACTTC. Translating it yields CAISAGRVKNYEQYF.

In its sample, this clonotype was seen a few times. The V gene is TRBV7-2, the J gene TRBJ2-1; D is uncertain. The CDR3 length is 13 residues. Trimming left V 4 bases short and J 4 bases short, with 8 bases between. In germline, CDR1 is SGHTA, CDR2 FQGNSA. The CDR3 sequence: CASSSRAYNEQFF. In nucleotides, the CDR3 is TGTGCCAGCAGCTCACGCGCTTACAATGAGCAGTTCTTC.

The gene calls are TRBV20-1 and TRBJ2-1, with 10 positions matching TRBD2. Germline lookup yields CDR1 DFQATT and CDR2 SNEGSKA (reference sequence). The trim removed 4 bases at V and 9 bases at J, leaving 9 bases unmatched. The CDR3 runs to 14 residues. The DNA of the CDR3 is TGCAGTGCTACGGGACTAGCGTTCCGGGGTGAGCAGTTCTTC. Translated: CSATGLAFRGEQFF.

A few counts support this clonotype. Written as DNA, the CDR3 is TGTGCCAGCAGCTCCTCCACAGGCTCAGAGACCCAGTACTTC. Protein product: CASSSSTGSETQYF. The J gene is TRBJ2-5, the V gene TRBV7-9, with TRBD1 as a possible D gene (5 bases). The CDR3 has 14 residues. Germline CDR1 SEHNR, CDR2 FQNEAQ (reference sequence). V lost 4 bases, J lost 4 bases, and 13 bases lay in between. The whole variable domain, filled in from reference TRBV7-9 and TRBJ2-5, reads DTGVSQNPRHKITKRGQNVTFRCDPISEHNRLYWYRQTLGQGPEFLTYFQNEAQLEKSRLLSDRFSAERPKGSFSTLEIQRTEQGDSAMYLCASSSSTGSETQYFGPGTRLLVL.

This clonotype was counted a few times. The chain employs TRBV6-5 and TRBJ1-4; D ambiguous. V shed 2 bases and J shed 0 bases, with 13 bases lying between them. CDR1 MNHEY and CDR2 SVGAGI come from the germline V gene. The CDR3 spans 17 residues. The CDR3 DNA is TGTGCCAGCAGTTACCGGTCAGGCCCCGCAACTAATGAAAAACTGTTTTTT. It specifies CASSYRSGPATNEKLFF.

This clonotype was counted at least ten times. The V call is TRBV5-6, the J call TRBJ2-7; 7 nucleotides agree with TRBD1. Losses at the gene ends were 3 bases for V and 3 bases for J; bases not matched to a gene: 12. The length of the CDR3 is 16 residues. The germline V gene encodes CDR1 SGHDT and CDR2 YYEEEE. CDR3 nucleotides: TGTGCCAGCAGCTCTCCTGGGAGACAGGGTGGCTACGAGCAGTACTTC. The encoded protein is CASSSPGRQGGYEQYF.

This clonotype was recorded a few times. The chain couples TRBV11-2 to TRBJ2-1; D could derive from TRBD1 or TRBD2 (5 bases each). CDR3 length: 18 amino acids. The germline V gene has CDR1 SGHAT and CDR2 FQNNGV. The V gene lost 7 bases and the J gene lost 4 bases, with 26 bases spanning the gap. CDR3: CASNSIGDSVFGYNEQFF. CDR3 bases: TGTGCCAGCAACTCAATAGGGGATAGCGTATTTGGGTACAATGAGCAGTTCTTC.

This sequence joins TRBV6-1 and TRBJ2-7; 7 nucleotides agree with TRBD1. V was pared by 10 bases and J by 3 bases, with 12 bases of the junction left unmatched. CDR3 size: 14 residues. Germline V gene lookup returns CDR1 MNHNS and CDR2 SASEGT. CDR3: CATSTGTVFYEQYF. The CDR3 nucleotides are TGTGCCACCTCAACCGGGACAGTCTTCTACGAGCAGTACTTC.

This clonotype was detected ten times or more. The rearrangement joins TRBV10-1 to TRBJ1-1; tentative D call: TRBD1 (6 bases). The germline gives CDR1 WNHNN, CDR2 SYGVQD (reference sequence). The V end lost 3 bases, the J end lost 0 bases, and 8 bases lay between the germline ends. The CDR3 loop spans 14 amino acids. The CDR3 loop reads CASSDGQLNTEAFF. CDR3 DNA sequence: TGCGCCAGCAGTGACGGACAGCTGAACACTGAAGCTTTCTTT.

The J gene is TRBJ2-1, the V gene TRBV29-1, with 9 bases matching TRBD2. In germline, CDR1 is SQVTM, CDR2 ANQGSEA. Losses at the gene ends were 1 base for V and 4 bases for J; bases not matched to a gene: 5. This CDR3 has 15 amino acids. Here the CDR3 reads CSVEGAAGGYNEQFF. CDR3 in DNA: TGCAGCGTTGAAGGCGCGGCGGGAGGGTACAATGAGCAGTTCTTC.

This clonotype was picked up many times. The gene calls are TRBV12-3 or TRBV12-4 and TRBJ2-3, with TRBD1 as a possible D gene (6 bases). This CDR3 region has 17 residues. The V gene lost 6 bases and the J gene lost 2 bases, with 21 bases spanning the gap. The CDR3 DNA is TGTGCCAGCAGCGGAGAGGGGGACACCCAGCACACAGATACGCAGTATTTT. Residues: CASSGEGDTQHTDTQYF.

The chain has TRBV27 and TRBJ2-5; 9 bases line up with TRBD1. The CDR3 has 15 amino acids. The trim removed 3 bases at V and 4 bases at J, leaving 6 bases unmatched. CDR1 and CDR2 (germline): MNHEY, SMNVEV (reference sequence). Written as DNA, the CDR3 is TGTGCCAGCAGTTTCTACGGACAGGGGCGAGAGACCCAGTACTTC. Protein sequence: CASSFYGQGRETQYF.

V is TRBV21-1 and J is TRBJ2-7; the table gives TRBD1 as D, unverified against the DNA. TRBV21-1 is noted as a pseudogene. This CDR3 is 15 amino acids long. In DNA, the CDR3 is TGTGCCAGCAGCAGGGGGACAGTTGACTCCTACGAGCAGTACTTC. Encoded protein: CASSRGTVDSYEQYF.

The chain carries TRBV5-1 and TRBJ1-4, with no clear D. The germline V gene has CDR1 SGHRS and CDR2 YFSETQ. CDR3 size: 16 residues. Trimming stripped 4 bases from V and 2 bases from J, with 15 bases between. Here the CDR3 DNA reads TGCGCCAGCAGCCGGCGGGATGGGAGGACTAATGAAAAACTGTTTTTT. Its translation: CASSRRDGRTNEKLFF.

This clonotype was detected a few times. The chain employs TRBV7-2 and TRBJ2-1, with D perhaps assigned TRBD1 or TRBD2 (5 bases each). The CDR3 length is 15 residues. CDR1 is SGHTA, CDR2 FQGNSA, per germline. The germline V and J ends were trimmed by 6 bases and 9 bases, with 21 bases remaining between them. CDR3 amino acids: CASRSNPGPSPEQFF. The CDR3 bases are TGTGCCAGCAGATCTAACCCGGGGCCCTCCCCTGAGCAGTTCTTC.

This clonotype was counted only a few times. V usage is TRBV7-6 and J usage is TRBJ2-1; 7 bases are a match to TRBD2. Germline CDR1 SGHVS, CDR2 FNYEAQ. The CDR3 contains 15 residues. Trimming cost V 0 bases and J 3 bases; bases outside gene matches: 2. The CDR3 bases are TGTGCCAGCAGCTTAGCGGGAGGGTTCTACAATGAGCAGTTCTTC. It codes for CASSLAGGFYNEQFF.

In this sample, this clonotype turned up a few times. The chain combines TRBV4-2 with TRBJ1-5; D possibly corresponds to TRBD1 (6 bases). Germline CDR1 and CDR2: LGHNA and YNFKEQ. Trimming cost V 3 bases and J 0 bases, with 21 bases left between them. The CDR3 loop spans 19 amino acids. As DNA, the CDR3 is TGTGCCAGCAGCCATCTAAAGAGCCGGACAGCTAATAGCAATCAGCCCCAGCATTTT. Translating it yields CASSHLKSRTANSNQPQHF.

This clonotype was observed a few times. V is TRBV27 and J is TRBJ2-1, with 8 bases lining up with TRBD2. The V segment lost 9 bases and the J segment 2 bases; nucleotides outside the gene matches: 12. Germline CDR1 is MNHEY and CDR2 is SMNVEV (reference sequence). CDR3 size: 16 residues. In nucleotides, the CDR3 is TGTGCCAGTTCTACACATCTAGCGGGCACCTACAATGAGCAGTTCTTC. Protein: CASSTHLAGTYNEQFF.

This rearrangement joins TRBV4-1 to TRBJ2-3; maybe TRBD2 (5 bases). CDR1 and CDR2 from the germline V gene are MGHRA and YSYEKL. This CDR3 region has 16 residues. Trimming stripped 0 bases from V and 5 bases from J, with 15 bases between. CDR3 protein: CASSQESGSTGDTQYF. The DNA of the CDR3 is TGCGCCAGCAGCCAAGAGTCGGGATCTACTGGAGATACGCAGTATTTT.

The chain has TRBV10-3 and TRBJ2-7, with D perhaps assigned TRBD1 or TRBD2 (7 bases each). The CDR3 runs 15 residues. Trimming stripped 1 base from V and 6 bases from J, with 16 bases between. Germline V lookup: CDR1 ENHRY, CDR2 SYGVKD. CDR3 sequence (DNA): TGTGCCATCAGTGAGTACGTAACAGGGGAGGGCGAGCAGTACTTC. It codes for CAISEYVTGEGEQYF.

This sequence joins TRBV7-8 and TRBJ2-1, with D perhaps matching TRBD2 (5 bases). This CDR3 region has 15 residues. Trimming shortened V by 5 bases and J by 6 bases, and 17 bases separated the two germline ends. CDR1 and CDR2 (germline): SGHVS, FQNEAQ. The CDR3 is CASSPGLWEPNEQFF. CDR3 in DNA: TGTGCCAGCAGCCCCGGGCTTTGGGAGCCCAATGAGCAGTTCTTC.

This clonotype has ten or more counts. The gene calls are TRBV29-1 and TRBJ2-3; 10 bases are shared with TRBD2. CDR3 size: 14 residues. Germline loops: CDR1 SQVTM, CDR2 ANQGSEA. Trimming took 3 bases from V and 0 from J; bases not matched to a gene: 0. The CDR3 region is CSVETSGSTDTQYF. In nucleotides, the CDR3 is TGCAGCGTTGAGACTAGCGGGAGCACAGATACGCAGTATTTT.

This rearrangement joins TRBV7-3 to TRBJ1-1, with 7 bases identical to TRBD1. With V trimmed by 3 bases and J by 10 bases, 5 bases remained unmatched. This CDR3 has 12 residues. The germline CDR1 and CDR2 sequences are SGHTA and FQGTGA. CDR3 residues: CASSFPGQRAFF. The CDR3 coding sequence is TGTGCCAGCAGCTTTCCGGGACAGCGAGCTTTCTTT.

CDR3 in amino acids: CASSFGGIDYEQYF. The CDR3 coding sequence is TGTGCCAGCAGTTTTGGGGGGATCGACTACGAGCAGTACTTC. This rearrangement joins TRBV28 to TRBJ2-7; weak D call: TRBD2 (6 bases). The CDR3 extends over 14 amino acids. Germline lookup yields CDR1 MDHEN and CDR2 SYDVKM. V lost 3 bases to trimming and J lost 3 bases, with 12 bases between them.

This clonotype was found a few times. The rearrangement joins TRBV10-1 to TRBJ2-1; TRBD1 aligns across 8 bases. This CDR3 contains 16 residues. Unmatched junction bases numbered 3, after V lost 0 bases and J lost 2 bases. Germline assignment: CDR1 WNHNN and CDR2 SYGVQD (reference sequence). The CDR3 nucleotides are TGCGCCAGCAGTGAGTCGAGGGACAGGACCTACAATGAGCAGTTCTTC. This translates into CASSESRDRTYNEQFF.

The chain uses TRBV25-1 and TRBJ2-3; D not resolved. CDR3 size: 14 residues. Germline CDR1 reads MGHDK; CDR2 reads SYGVNS. The V and J ends lost 5 bases and 5 bases respectively, with 14 bases between them. The CDR3 sequence is CASSKLELIDTQYF. In DNA, the CDR3 is TGTGCCAGCAGTAAGTTGGAGTTGATAGATACGCAGTATTTT.